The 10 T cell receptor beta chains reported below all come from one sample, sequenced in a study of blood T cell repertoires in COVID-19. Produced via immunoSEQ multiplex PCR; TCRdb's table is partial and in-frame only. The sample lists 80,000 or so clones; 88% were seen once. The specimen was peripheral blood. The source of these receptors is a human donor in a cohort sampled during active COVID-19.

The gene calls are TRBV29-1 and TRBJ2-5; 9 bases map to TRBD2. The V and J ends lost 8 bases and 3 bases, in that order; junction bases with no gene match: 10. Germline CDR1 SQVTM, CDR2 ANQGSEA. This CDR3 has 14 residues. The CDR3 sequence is CSTRPGTSKETQYF. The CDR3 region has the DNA TGCAGCACCCGACCCGGGACTAGCAAAGAGACCCAGTACTTC.

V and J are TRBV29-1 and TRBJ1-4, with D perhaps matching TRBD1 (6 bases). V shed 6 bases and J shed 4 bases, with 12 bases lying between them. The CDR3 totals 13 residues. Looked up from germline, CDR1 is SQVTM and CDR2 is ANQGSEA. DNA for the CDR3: TGCAGCGTGCAGCAGGGGATTAATGAAAAACTGTTTTTT. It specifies CSVQQGINEKLFF.

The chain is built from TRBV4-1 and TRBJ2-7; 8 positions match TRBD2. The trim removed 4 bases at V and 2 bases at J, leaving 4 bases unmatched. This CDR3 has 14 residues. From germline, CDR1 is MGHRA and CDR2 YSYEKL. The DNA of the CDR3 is TGCGCCAGCAGCCCGGGACTAGAGGCCTACGAGCAGTACTTC. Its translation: CASSPGLEAYEQYF.

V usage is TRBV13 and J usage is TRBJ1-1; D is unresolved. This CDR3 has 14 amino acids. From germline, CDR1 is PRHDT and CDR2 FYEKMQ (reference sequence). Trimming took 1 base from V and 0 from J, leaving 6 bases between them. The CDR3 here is CASSLDSMNTEAFF. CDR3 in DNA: TGTGCCAGCAGCTTAGACAGTATGAACACTGAAGCTTTCTTT.

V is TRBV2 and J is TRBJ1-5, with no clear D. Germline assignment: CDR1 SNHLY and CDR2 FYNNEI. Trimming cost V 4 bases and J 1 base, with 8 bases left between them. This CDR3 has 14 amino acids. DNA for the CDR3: TGTGCCAGCAGTGCTGGTCGGAGCAATCAGCCCCAGCATTTT. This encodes CASSAGRSNQPQHF.

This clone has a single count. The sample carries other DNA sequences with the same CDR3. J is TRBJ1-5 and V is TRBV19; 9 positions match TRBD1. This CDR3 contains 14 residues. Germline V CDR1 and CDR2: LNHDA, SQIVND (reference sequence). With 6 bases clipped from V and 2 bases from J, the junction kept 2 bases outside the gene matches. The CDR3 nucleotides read TGTGCCAGTAGCCGGACAGGGGGCAATCAGCCCCAGCATTTT. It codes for CASSRTGGNQPQHF.

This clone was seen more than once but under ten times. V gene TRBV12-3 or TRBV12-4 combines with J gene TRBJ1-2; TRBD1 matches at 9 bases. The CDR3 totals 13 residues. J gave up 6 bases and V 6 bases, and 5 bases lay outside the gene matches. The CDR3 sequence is CASSGGQGNGYTF. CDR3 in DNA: TGTGCCAGCAGCGGGGGACAGGGAAATGGCTACACCTTC.

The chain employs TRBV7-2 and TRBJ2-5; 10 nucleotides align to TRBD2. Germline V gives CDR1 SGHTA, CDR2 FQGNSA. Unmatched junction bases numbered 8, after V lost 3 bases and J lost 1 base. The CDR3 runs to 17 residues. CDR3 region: CASSFRRLAGAQETQYF. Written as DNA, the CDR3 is TGTGCCAGCAGCTTCCGGCGGCTAGCGGGGGCCCAAGAGACCCAGTACTTC.

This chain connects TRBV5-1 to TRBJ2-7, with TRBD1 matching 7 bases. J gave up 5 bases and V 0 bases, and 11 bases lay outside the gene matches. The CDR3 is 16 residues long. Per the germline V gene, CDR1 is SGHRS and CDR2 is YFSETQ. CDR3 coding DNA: TGCGCCAGCAGCTTGGACGGCCGGATACAGGGGAACGAGCAGTACTTC. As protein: CASSLDGRIQGNEQYF.

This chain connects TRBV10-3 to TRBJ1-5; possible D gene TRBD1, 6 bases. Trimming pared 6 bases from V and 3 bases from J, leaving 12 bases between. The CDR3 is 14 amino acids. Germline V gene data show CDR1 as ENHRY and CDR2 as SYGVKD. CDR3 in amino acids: CAISETGDNQPQHF. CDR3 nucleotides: TGTGCCATCAGCGAGACAGGCGACAATCAGCCCCAGCATTTT.